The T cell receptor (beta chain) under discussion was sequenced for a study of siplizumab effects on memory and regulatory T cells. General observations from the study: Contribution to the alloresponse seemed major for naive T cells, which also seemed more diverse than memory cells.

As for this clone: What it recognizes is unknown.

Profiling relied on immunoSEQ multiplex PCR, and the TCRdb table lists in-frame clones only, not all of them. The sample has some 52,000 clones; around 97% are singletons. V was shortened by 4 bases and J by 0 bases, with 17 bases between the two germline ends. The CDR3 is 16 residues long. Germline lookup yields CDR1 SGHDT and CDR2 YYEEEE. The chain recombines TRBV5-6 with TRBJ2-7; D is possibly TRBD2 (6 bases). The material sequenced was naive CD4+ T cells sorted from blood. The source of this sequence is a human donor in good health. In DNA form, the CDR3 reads TGTGCCAGCAGCCTAGGTGGACTACGAAGCTCCTACGAGCAGTACTTC. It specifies CASSLGGLRSSYEQYF. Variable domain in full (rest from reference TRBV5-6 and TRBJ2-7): DAGVTQSPTHLIKTRGQQVTLRCSPKSGHDTVSWYQQALGQGPQFIFQYYEEEERQRGNFPDRFSGHQFPNYSSELNVNALLLGDSALYLCASSLGGLRSSYEQYFGPGTRLTVT.